Below are 17 T cell receptor beta chains sequenced from a single sample in a study of CD8 T cells in Susac syndrome. It was with random hexamers that roughly 0.45 to 1 ug RNA was reverse transcribed. TCRdb analysed the immunoSEQ multiplex PCR reads with MiXCR anew, one entry per CDR3 protein. The sample contains about 210,000 distinct CDR3 sequences, roughly 96% of which appear only once. The sequencing input was CD4+ T cells from PBMCs. These receptors were obtained from a human donor in good health.

This rearrangement joins TRBV29-1 to TRBJ2-5; no definite D call. Germline V lookup: CDR1 SQVTM, CDR2 ANQGSEA. The CDR3 consists of 12 residues. V dropped 6 bases and J dropped 5 bases, with 13 bases sitting between them. The CDR3 sequence is CSVSGMGETQYF. CDR3 sequence (DNA): TGCAGCGTGTCTGGTATGGGCGAGACCCAGTACTTC.

The rearrangement links TRBV2 to TRBJ1-5, with a possible D match to TRBD1 (5 bases). The CDR3 is made up of 14 amino acids. V dropped 7 bases and J dropped 2 bases, with 12 bases sitting between them. Germline assignment: CDR1 SNHLY and CDR2 FYNNEI. This CDR3 reads CASNGQGGNQPQHF. The CDR3 nucleotides are TGTGCCAGCAACGGGCAGGGCGGCAATCAGCCCCAGCATTTT.

The chain combines TRBV4-3 with TRBJ1-6; perhaps TRBD1 as D (5 bases). This CDR3 region has 18 residues. Germline V gene lookup returns CDR1 LGHNA and CDR2 YSLEER. The ends were cut back, 3 bases at V and 7 bases at J, with 22 bases in the middle. The CDR3: CASSQTSGIQGRNSPLHF. CDR3 bases: TGCGCCAGCAGCCAGACAAGCGGTATCCAGGGTAGGAATTCACCCCTCCACTTT.

The chain is built from TRBV29-1 and TRBJ1-1; D not resolved. The CDR3 is 11 residues long. V was cut by 7 bases and J by 1 base, with 7 bases left in between. Germline CDR1 and CDR2: SQVTM and ANQGSEA. The CDR3 loop is CSEQKNTEAFF. In nucleotides, the CDR3 is TGCAGCGAGCAGAAGAACACTGAAGCTTTCTTT.

The CDR3 bases are TGTGCCAGCAGCCAGAACCCCTATGGCTACACCTTC. Protein: CASSQNPYGYTF. The rearrangement joins TRBV5-6 to TRBJ1-2; D is ambiguous. Germline CDR1 and CDR2: SGHDT and YYEEEE. Between the trimmed V and J ends, which lost 4 bases and 4 bases, there was a span of 8 bases. This CDR3 has 12 amino acids.

The V gene is TRBV12-3 or TRBV12-4, the J gene TRBJ2-5; TRBD2 agrees at 10 bases. There are 15 residues in the CDR3. Germline trimming cut 5 bases from V and 5 bases from J; bases unmatched to any gene: 8. The CDR3 DNA reads TGTGCCAGCAGTATGAGCGGGAGGGCCGGGGAGACCCAGTACTTC. This encodes CASSMSGRAGETQYF.

The chain joins TRBV6-6 to TRBJ2-2; 8 nucleotides agree with TRBD2. V was pared by 6 bases and J by 3 bases, with 0 bases of the junction left unmatched. This CDR3 is 13 amino acids long. The germline V gene has CDR1 MNHNY and CDR2 SVGAGI (reference sequence). The DNA of the CDR3 is TGTGCCAGCAGGGGACTAGACACCGGGGAGCTGTTTTTT. As protein: CASRGLDTGELFF.

This chain links TRBV29-1 with TRBJ2-7; 7 bases fit TRBD1. CDR1 is SQVTM and CDR2 is ANQGSEA in the germline V gene. V lost 5 bases and J lost 3; bases outside the gene matches: 10. The CDR3 has 14 residues. The CDR3 here is CSVQSHRGIYEQYF. The CDR3 nucleotides are TGCAGCGTTCAATCACACAGGGGAATCTACGAGCAGTACTTC.

The rearrangement uses TRBV7-2 and TRBJ1-2; possibly TRBD1 for D (6 bases). V lost 1 base, J lost 1 base, and 19 bases lay in between. The CDR3 covers 18 residues. Germline CDR1 reads SGHTA; CDR2 reads FQGNSA. The CDR3 nucleotides read TGTGCCAGCAGCTTAGAGTTCCGGGGGGCCCGCCATAACTATGGCTACACCTTC. Its translation is CASSLEFRGARHNYGYTF.

The chain carries TRBV23-1 and TRBJ2-7; the D is unclear. TRBV23-1 is flagged as an ORF with uncertain function. Trimming left V 7 bases short and J 3 bases short, with 19 bases between. The CDR3 runs 15 residues. CDR3 in amino acids: CASKIRLCSYYEQYV. CDR3 sequence (DNA): TGCGCCAGCAAAATCAGACTTTGTTCCTACTACGAGCAGTACGTC.

This clonotype was seen only once. The V and J genes are TRBV11-1 and TRBJ2-3; TRBD1 might be the D (5 bases). The CDR3 totals 15 residues. Looked up from germline, CDR1 is SGHAT and CDR2 is FQDESV (reference sequence). V dropped 5 bases and J dropped 5 bases, with 17 bases sitting between them. In DNA, the CDR3 is TGTGCCAGCAGCCCCCGACAGATCTCCGTAGATACGCAGTATTTT. It yields the protein CASSPRQISVDTQYF. The full variable domain, completed using reference TRBV11-1 and TRBJ2-3, is EAEVAQSPRYKITEKSQAVAFWCDPISGHATLYWYRQILGQGPELLVQFQDESVVDDSQLPKDRFSAERLKGVDSTLKIQPAELGDSAMYLCASSPRQISVDTQYFGPGTRLTVL.

The V gene is TRBV3-1, the J gene TRBJ2-7; no clear D gene. Germline CDR1 is LGHDT and CDR2 is YNNKEL (reference sequence). The V end lost 1 base, the J end lost 5 bases, and 9 bases lay between the germline ends. The CDR3 contains 13 residues. As DNA, the CDR3 is TGTGCCAGCAGCCAAGGGGGAAGGGACGAGCAGTACTTC. As protein: CASSQGGRDEQYF.

This clonotype has only one observation. The rearrangement joins TRBV28 to TRBJ2-7, with 9 bases identical to TRBD1. Germline V CDR1 and CDR2: MDHEN, SYDVKM. Trimming removed 9 bases from V and 5 bases from J; junction bases left unmatched: 2. This CDR3 has 11 residues. The CDR3 loop is CASTGGNEQYF. In nucleotides, the CDR3 is TGTGCCAGTACAGGGGGCAACGAGCAGTACTTC.

In its sample, this clonotype was seen once. The chain recombines TRBV7-2 with TRBJ2-1; TRBD2 aligns across 9 bases. CDR3 length equals 15 residues. The trim removed 5 bases at V and 7 bases at J, leaving 9 bases unmatched. CDR1 SGHTA and CDR2 FQGNSA come from the germline V gene. CDR3 bases: TGTGCCAGCAGCCCTAGCGGGGCCTATGGTAATGAGCAGTTCTTC. Its protein product is CASSPSGAYGNEQFF.

The V and J genes are TRBV29-1 and TRBJ1-1, with TRBD1 matching over 7 bases. Germline CDR1 SQVTM, CDR2 ANQGSEA. Germline trimming cut 2 bases from V and 10 bases from J; bases unmatched to any gene: 4. This CDR3 is 11 amino acids long. CDR3 nucleotides: TGCAGCGTTGAAAGGGGGCAGGGAGCTTTCTTT. Translating it yields CSVERGQGAFF.

J is TRBJ2-5 and V is TRBV12-3 or TRBV12-4; D possibly uses TRBD1 or TRBD2 (5 bases each). V lost 6 bases to trimming and J lost 7 bases, with 12 bases between them. The CDR3 consists of 12 residues. CDR3 nucleotide sequence: TGTGCCAGCAGCGGGACCTGGGGGACCCAGTACTTC. Its protein is CASSGTWGTQYF.

J is TRBJ2-5 and V is TRBV25-1; D perhaps matches TRBD1 (6 bases). Per the germline V gene, CDR1 is MGHDK and CDR2 is SYGVNS. Trimming took off 2 bases at V and 4 bases at J, with 8 bases between the two ends. The CDR3 extends over 13 amino acids. The DNA of the CDR3 is TGTGCCAGCAGTGAACCAGGGGTAGAGACCCAGTACTTC. It specifies CASSEPGVETQYF.